This T cell receptor (beta chain) was identified during a study of cytomegalovirus exposure and HLA in healthy donors. In the study overall: The Caucasian-associated ancestry cluster contained approximately 81% of the roughly 370 genotyped donors. Notes on the study in general: Presence/absence analyses assumed roughly uniform sequencing depth across donors. In terms of immune exposure information, only CMV serostatus was available. Most of the CMV-associated TCR beta chains (in a later analysis) appeared to be HLA-restricted.

As to this clone: Antigen unknown.

CDR3 length: 18 amino acids. In germline, CDR1 is SGHAT, CDR2 FQNNGV. V shed 0 bases and J shed 4 bases, with 20 bases lying between them. PCR amplification relied on 60 Vbeta primers (plus 13 Jbeta primers). The table came from immunoSEQ multiplex PCR; TCRdb's copy has only in-frame clones and leaves some out. This table holds more than 100,000 clones, over 65% found once. The chain uses TRBV11-2 and TRBJ2-3, with D perhaps matching TRBD2 (6 bases). This clonotype was sampled from a man in his forties in good health and CMV-seronegative. The sequenced sample consisted of PBMCs. CDR3 DNA: TGTGCCAGCAGCTTAGACCCCGCTCCGACGGGAGTGGCAGATACGCAGTATTTT. It codes for CASSLDPAPTGVADTQYF. The entire variable domain, with the rest obtained from reference TRBV11-2 and TRBJ2-3, is as follows: EAGVAQSPRYKIIEKRQSVAFWCNPISGHATLYWYQQILGQGPKLLIQFQNNGVVDDSQLPKDRFSAERLKGVDSTLKIQPAKLEDSAVYLCASSLDPAPTGVADTQYFGPGTRLTVL.